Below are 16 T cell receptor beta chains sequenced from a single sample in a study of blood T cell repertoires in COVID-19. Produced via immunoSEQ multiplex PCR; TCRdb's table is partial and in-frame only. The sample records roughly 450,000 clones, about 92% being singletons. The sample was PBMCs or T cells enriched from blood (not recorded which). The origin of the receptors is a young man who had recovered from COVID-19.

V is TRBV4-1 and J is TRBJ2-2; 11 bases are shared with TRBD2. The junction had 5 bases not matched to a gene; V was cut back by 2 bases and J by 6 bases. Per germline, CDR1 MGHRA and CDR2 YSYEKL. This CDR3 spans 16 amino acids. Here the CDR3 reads CASSQPRTSGSGELFF. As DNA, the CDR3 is TGCGCCAGCAGCCAACCCCGGACTAGCGGGTCCGGGGAGCTGTTTTTT.

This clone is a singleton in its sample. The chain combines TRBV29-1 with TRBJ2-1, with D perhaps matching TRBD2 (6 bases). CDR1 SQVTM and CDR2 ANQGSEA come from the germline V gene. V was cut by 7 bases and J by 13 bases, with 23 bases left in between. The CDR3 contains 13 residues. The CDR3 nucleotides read TGCAGCGCCGGGACTCACCAGGTCGGGGCTCAGTTCTTC. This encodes CSAGTHQVGAQFF.

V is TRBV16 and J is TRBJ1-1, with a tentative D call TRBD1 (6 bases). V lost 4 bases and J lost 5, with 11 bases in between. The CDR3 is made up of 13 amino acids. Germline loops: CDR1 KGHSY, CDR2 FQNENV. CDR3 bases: TGTGCCAGCAGCCCACAGGGAGAAACTGAAGCTTTCTTT. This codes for CASSPQGETEAFF.

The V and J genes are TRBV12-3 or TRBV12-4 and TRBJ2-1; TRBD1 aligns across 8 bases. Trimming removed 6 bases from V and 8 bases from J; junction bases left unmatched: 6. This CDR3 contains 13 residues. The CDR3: CASRRTGYHEQFF. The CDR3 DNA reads TGTGCCAGCAGACGGACAGGGTACCATGAGCAGTTCTTC.

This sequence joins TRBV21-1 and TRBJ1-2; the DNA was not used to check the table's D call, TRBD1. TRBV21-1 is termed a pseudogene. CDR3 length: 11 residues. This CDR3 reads CASSKSHKPTF. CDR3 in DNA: TGTGCCAGCAGCAAATCCCACAAACCTACCTTC.

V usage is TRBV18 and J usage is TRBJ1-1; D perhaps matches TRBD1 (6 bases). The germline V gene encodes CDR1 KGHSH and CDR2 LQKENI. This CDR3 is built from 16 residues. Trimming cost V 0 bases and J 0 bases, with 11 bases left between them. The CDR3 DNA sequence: TGTGCCAGCTCACCACCGGGGGCAGGGCTGAACACTGAAGCTTTCTTT. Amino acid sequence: CASSPPGAGLNTEAFF.

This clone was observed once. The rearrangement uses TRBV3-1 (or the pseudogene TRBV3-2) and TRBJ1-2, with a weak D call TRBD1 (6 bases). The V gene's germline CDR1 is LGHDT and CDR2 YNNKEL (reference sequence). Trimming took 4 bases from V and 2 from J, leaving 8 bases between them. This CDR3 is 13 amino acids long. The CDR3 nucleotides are TGTGCCAGCAGCCTACAGGGAAACTATGGCTACACCTTC. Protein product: CASSLQGNYGYTF.

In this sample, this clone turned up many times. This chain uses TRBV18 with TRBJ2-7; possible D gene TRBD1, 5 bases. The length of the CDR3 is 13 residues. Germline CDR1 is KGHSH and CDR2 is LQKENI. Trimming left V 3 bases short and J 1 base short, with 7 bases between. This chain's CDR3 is CASSPQGSYEQYF. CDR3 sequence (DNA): TGTGCCAGCTCACCTCAGGGTTCCTACGAGCAGTACTTC.

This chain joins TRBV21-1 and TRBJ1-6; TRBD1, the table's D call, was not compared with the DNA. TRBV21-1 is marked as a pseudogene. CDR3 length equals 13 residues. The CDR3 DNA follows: TGTGCCAGCAGCAAAGGGGGCAATTCACCCCTCCACTTT. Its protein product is CASSKGGNSPLHF.

The CDR3 sequence: CASSVVGGANTEQFF. The DNA for the CDR3 is TGTGCCAGCAGCGTAGTTGGGGGGGCTAACACTGAGCAGTTCTTC. The chain employs TRBV9 and TRBJ2-1; tentatively, D is TRBD2 (7 bases). This CDR3 is 15 amino acids long. CDR1 and CDR2 from the germline V gene are SGDLS and YYNGEE. The germline V and J ends were trimmed by 0 bases and 9 bases, with 16 bases remaining between them.

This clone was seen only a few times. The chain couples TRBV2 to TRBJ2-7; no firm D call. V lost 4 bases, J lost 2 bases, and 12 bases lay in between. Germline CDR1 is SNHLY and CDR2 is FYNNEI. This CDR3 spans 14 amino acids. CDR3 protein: CASSGSAITYEQYF. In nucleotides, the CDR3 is TGTGCCAGCAGTGGCAGCGCAATTACCTACGAGCAGTACTTC.

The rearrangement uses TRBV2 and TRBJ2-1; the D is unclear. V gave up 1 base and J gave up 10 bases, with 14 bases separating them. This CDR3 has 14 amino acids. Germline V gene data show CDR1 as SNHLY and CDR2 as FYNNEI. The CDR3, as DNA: TGTGCCAGCAGTGAAGAGAGTCTAATGCTGGAGCAGTTCTTC. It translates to CASSEESLMLEQFF.

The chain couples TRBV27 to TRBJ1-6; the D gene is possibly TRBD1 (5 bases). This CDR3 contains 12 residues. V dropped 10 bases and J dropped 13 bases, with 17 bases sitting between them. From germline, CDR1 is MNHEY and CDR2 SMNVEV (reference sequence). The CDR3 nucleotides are TGTGCCACCCGAATCGGCGGGGGGCCCCTCCACTTT. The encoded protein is CATRIGGGPLHF.

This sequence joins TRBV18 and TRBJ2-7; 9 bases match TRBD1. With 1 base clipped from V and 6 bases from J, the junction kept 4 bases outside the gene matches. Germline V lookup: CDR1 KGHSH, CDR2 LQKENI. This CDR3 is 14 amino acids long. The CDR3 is CASSPRQGVGEQYF. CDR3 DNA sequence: TGTGCCAGCTCACCACGACAGGGGGTTGGCGAGCAGTACTTC.

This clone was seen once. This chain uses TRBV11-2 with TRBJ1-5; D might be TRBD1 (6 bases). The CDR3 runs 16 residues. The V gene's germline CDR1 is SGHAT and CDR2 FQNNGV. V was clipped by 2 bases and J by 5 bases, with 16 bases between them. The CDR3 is CASSLWGGAGDQPQHF. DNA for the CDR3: TGTGCCAGCAGCTTATGGGGGGGCGCAGGGGATCAGCCCCAGCATTTT.

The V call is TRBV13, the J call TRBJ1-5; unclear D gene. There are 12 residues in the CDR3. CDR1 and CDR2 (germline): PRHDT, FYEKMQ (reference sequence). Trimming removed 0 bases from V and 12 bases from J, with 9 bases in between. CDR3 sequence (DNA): TGTGCCAGCAGCTTAGGAGCGGGTAACCAGCATTTT. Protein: CASSLGAGNQHF.